The TCR beta chain under discussion was sequenced for a study of blood T cell repertoires in COVID-19. The wider study: Spain, Italy and the United States supplied samples that represented acute and convalescent COVID-19. PBMCs, B-cell-depleted T cells, or T cells were the source of the cDNA or gDNA that made up the material.

Participant-given clinical history determined each cohort assignment. Using immunoSEQ multiplex PCR, the repertoire was profiled, and TCRdb retains in-frame clones only, with some absent. The table shows some 150,000 clones, with more than 80% occurring only once. The origin of this receptor is a man aged 50 to 59 who had recovered from COVID-19. The sample was PBMCs or T cells enriched from blood (not recorded which).

The DNA for the CDR3 is TGTGCCAGCAGGGAGGACCTTACCTCCGGAAACACCATATATTTT. This sequence encodes CASREDLTSGNTIYF. This chain connects TRBV2 to TRBJ1-3; D ambiguous. The V gene lost 6 bases and the J gene lost 4 bases, with 16 bases spanning the gap. This CDR3 is 15 amino acids long. From germline, CDR1 is SNHLY and CDR2 FYNNEI.